This T cell receptor beta chain was identified in a study of blood T cell repertoires in COVID-19. From germline, CDR1 is SNHLY and CDR2 FYNNEI. The V gene end was trimmed by 9 bases and the J gene end by 3 bases; junction bases not matched to a gene: 1. This CDR3 comprises 12 residues. Data came from immunoSEQ multiplex PCR; TCRdb stores just in-frame clones and leaves some out. This sample has around 300,000 clones, with approximately 87% found just once. Sample: PBMCs or T cells enriched from blood (not recorded which). V is TRBV2 and J is TRBJ1-1, with 10 bases aligning to TRBD1. The sequence came from a woman in her thirties who had recovered from COVID-19. The CDR3 DNA reads TGTGCCAGAGGGACAGGGGACACTGAAGCTTTCTTT. Its translation is CARGTGDTEAFF.